This T cell receptor (beta chain) was sequenced for a study of T cell responses to AZD1222 COVID-19 vaccine. Study context: Second-dose intervals near 4 or 12 weeks were combined. Study-level findings and limits: The study found Spike-specific TCR breadth and depth rose after two AZD1222 doses. Mapped onto spike, vaccine-associated CD4 TCRs spanned it and were dominant at 160-218 and 743-854. White British people made up most donors, females outnumbered males, and clonal diversity was possibly underestimated.

The CDR3 sequence is 17 residues long. Trimming cost V 7 bases and J 5 bases, with 24 bases left between them. CDR1 and CDR2 from the germline V gene are SNHLY and FYNNEI. On this clone itself: Its antigen is as yet unknown.

The method was immunoSEQ multiplex PCR; TCRdb's version includes in-frame clones alone and lacks a portion of them. The sample holds some 120,000 clones, roughly 93% seen once. The sample was peripheral blood, taken on day 0 of AZD1222 vaccination. This TCR was recovered from an adult in good health. This rearrangement joins TRBV2 to TRBJ1-5, with D perhaps TRBD1 (5 bases). Here the CDR3 DNA reads TGTGCCAGCATAGAGGCGCGGGACCGGGGCCGGGATCAGCCCCAGCATTTT. Protein sequence: CASIEARDRGRDQPQHF.